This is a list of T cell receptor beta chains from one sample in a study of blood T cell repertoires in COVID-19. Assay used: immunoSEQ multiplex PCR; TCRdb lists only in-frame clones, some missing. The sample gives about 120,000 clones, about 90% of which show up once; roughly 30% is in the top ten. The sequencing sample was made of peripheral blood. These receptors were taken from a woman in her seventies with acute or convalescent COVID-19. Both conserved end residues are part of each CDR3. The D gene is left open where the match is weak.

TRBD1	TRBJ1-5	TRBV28	TGTGCCAGCAGCCGAACAGGGGGATTAGGGAGCAATCAGCCCCAGCATTTT	CASSRTGGLGSNQPQHF
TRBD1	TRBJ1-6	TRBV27	TGTGCCAGCAGGAACAGGGGGCAGAATTCACCCCTCCACTTT	CASRNRGQNSPLHF
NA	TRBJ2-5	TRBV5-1	TGCGCCAGCAGCTTGGGGACTACCGAGACCCAGTACTTC	CASSLGTTETQYF
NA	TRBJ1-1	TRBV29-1	TGCAGCGTTGAAGATCAGGGTCGGAACACTGAAGCTTTCTTT	CSVEDQGRNTEAFF
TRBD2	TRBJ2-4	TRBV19	TGTGCCAGTGGAGCTAGCGGGGGGATACGGGGCATTCAGTACTTC	CASGASGGIRGIQYF
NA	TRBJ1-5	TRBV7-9	TGTGCCAGCAGCTTAGTGGCAGGGGATCAGCCCCAGCATTTT	CASSLVAGDQPQHF
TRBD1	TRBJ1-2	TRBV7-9	TGTGCCAGCAGCCCGACAGGGGATAACTATGGCTACACCTTC	CASSPTGDNYGYTF
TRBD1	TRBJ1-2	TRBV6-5	TGTGCCAGCAACCTACAACGACAGGGAATGGATGGCTACACCTTC	CASNLQRQGMDGYTF
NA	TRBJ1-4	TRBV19	TGTGCCAGTAGTATAGTACGGGAACCACGCGCAAAACTGTTTTTT	CASSIVREPRAKLFF
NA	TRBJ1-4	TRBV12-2	TGTGCAAGTCGCTTAGCGGGACGCGGGAGGTATCTGTTTTTT	CASRLAGRGRYLFF